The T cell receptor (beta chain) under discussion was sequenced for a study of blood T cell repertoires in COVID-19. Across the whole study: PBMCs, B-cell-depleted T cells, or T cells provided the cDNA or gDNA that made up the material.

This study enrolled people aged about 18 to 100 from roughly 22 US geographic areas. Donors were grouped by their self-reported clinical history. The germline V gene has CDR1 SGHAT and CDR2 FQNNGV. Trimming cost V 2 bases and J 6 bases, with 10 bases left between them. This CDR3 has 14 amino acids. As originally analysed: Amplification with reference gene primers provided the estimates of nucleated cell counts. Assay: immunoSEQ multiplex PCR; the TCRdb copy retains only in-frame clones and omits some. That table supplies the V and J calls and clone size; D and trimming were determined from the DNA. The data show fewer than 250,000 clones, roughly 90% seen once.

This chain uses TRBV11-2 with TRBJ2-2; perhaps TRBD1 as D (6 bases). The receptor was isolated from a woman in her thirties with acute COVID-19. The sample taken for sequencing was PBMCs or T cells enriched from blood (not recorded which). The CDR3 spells CASSLIGGAGELFF. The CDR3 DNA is TGTGCCAGCAGCTTAATAGGGGGAGCCGGGGAGCTGTTTTTT.